This TCR beta chain comes out of a study of T cells in lung cancer brain metastases. Study observations and caveats: Paired lesions shared few clones; most were lesion-specific (mean Morisita approximately 0.25). Brain metastases had fewer unique productive clones than primaries (median approximately 1,500 versus 4,500). DNA fragmentation in FFPE samples may have prevented full retrieval of the infiltrating T cell repertoire.

Comment on this clone: Its antigen is not known. Sequence at one end of the junction differs from germline and may be a read error.

Here immunoSEQ multiplex PCR was the method, and the copy in TCRdb shows in-frame clones only, minus some. The sample has roughly 5,000 clones, over 65% seen once; the top ten hold 9.2%. Per germline, CDR1 SGHDT and CDR2 YYEEEE. The CDR3 is 16 amino acids. Sequenced sample: tumor tissue from a brain metastasis. The chain couples TRBV5-6 to TRBJ2-7; D may be TRBD1 or TRBD2 (6 bases each). The receptor comes from a woman in her forties or fifties with non-small cell lung cancer that had spread to the brain. DNA for the CDR3: TGTGCCAGCAGGAGCATAGGGGGTGGGGGGAGTTACGAACAGTACTTC. Its translation: CASRSIGGGGSYEQYF.